Below, 15 T cell receptor beta chains from the same sample are listed, as sequenced in a study of OX40 agonist ivuxolimab in advanced cancers. Clones were sequenced by immunoSEQ multiplex PCR, and TCRdb holds only the in-frame ones, with some missing. The sample carries approximately 82,000 clones, 87% recorded once. The material was CD4+ or CD8+ T cells sorted from blood, obtained in a trial of the OX40 agonist ivuxolimab. Every receptor here comes from an adult with an advanced solid tumor such as melanoma, head and neck, liver or kidney cancer.

In this sample, this clone turned up once. The chain combines TRBV29-1 with TRBJ2-7; D is perhaps TRBD1 (5 bases). The germline V and J ends were trimmed by 4 bases and 7 bases, with 14 bases remaining between them. The CDR3 sequence is 12 residues long. Germline V CDR1 and CDR2: SQVTM, ANQGSEA. DNA for the CDR3: TGCAGCGTTGGCAGGACAAACTTGGAGCAGTACTTC. Residues: CSVGRTNLEQYF.

This chain connects TRBV19 to TRBJ1-4; D might be TRBD1 (5 bases). This CDR3 is built from 13 residues. The V gene lost 5 bases and the J gene lost 8 bases, with 12 bases spanning the gap. CDR1 LNHDA and CDR2 SQIVND come from the germline V gene (reference sequence). The CDR3 region is CASSPLTGEKLFF. Here the CDR3 DNA reads TGTGCCAGTAGTCCCCTCACAGGAGAAAAACTGTTTTTT.

This chain links TRBV15 with TRBJ2-3; D might be TRBD1 (6 bases). Germline V lookup: CDR1 LNHNV, CDR2 YYDKDF (reference sequence). The CDR3 sequence is 14 residues long. Trimming stripped 2 bases from V and 6 bases from J, with 12 bases between. CDR3 bases: TGTGCCACCAGCAGATACCGGGACACCGATACGCAGTATTTT. This sequence encodes CATSRYRDTDTQYF.

The rearrangement links TRBV5-1 to TRBJ2-3; D ambiguous. Germline V gene sequence: CDR1 SGHRS, CDR2 YFSETQ. V was clipped by 5 bases and J by 0 bases, with 10 bases between them. The CDR3 contains 14 residues. CDR3 in DNA: TGCGCCAGCAGTTCGTCGGACAGCACAGATACGCAGTATTTT. It is translated as CASSSSDSTDTQYF.

This sequence joins TRBV18 and TRBJ2-2, with D perhaps being TRBD1 or TRBD2 (5 bases each). The CDR3 is made up of 15 amino acids. The V gene's germline CDR1 is KGHSH and CDR2 LQKENI. Trimming stripped 4 bases from V and 2 bases from J, with 11 bases between. The CDR3 nucleotides read TGTGCCAGCTCACGGCAGAGGGGTAACACCGGGGAGCTGTTTTTT. The encoded protein is CASSRQRGNTGELFF.

The chain has TRBV5-1 and TRBJ2-7; D unclear. This CDR3 comprises 15 residues. Trimming shortened V by 4 bases and J by 2 bases, and 16 bases separated the two germline ends. The germline CDR1 and CDR2 sequences are SGHRS and YFSETQ. The CDR3 nucleotides are TGCGCCAGCAGCCCGGGCGCGGCGATTCCCTACGAGCAGTACTTC. Protein sequence: CASSPGAAIPYEQYF.

This clone has just one count. This chain uses TRBV12-5 with TRBJ1-1, with no clear D. The CDR3 contains 12 residues. V was trimmed by 4 bases and J by 5 bases, leaving 8 bases between them. Germline V gene sequence: CDR1 LGHNT, CDR2 FRNRAP. The CDR3 coding sequence is TGTGCTAGTGGTTCGGCGTTAACTGAAGCTTTCTTT. Translating it yields CASGSALTEAFF.

The rearrangement uses TRBV6-1 and TRBJ1-4; D is possibly TRBD1 (6 bases). The CDR3 sequence is 13 residues long. CDR1 MNHNS and CDR2 SASEGT come from the germline V gene. V was cut by 7 bases and J by 5 bases, with 11 bases left in between. CDR3 loop: CASNRAPNEKLFF. As DNA, the CDR3 is TGTGCCAGCAACAGGGCCCCCAATGAAAAACTGTTTTTT.

The chain carries TRBV30 and TRBJ1-1, with D hard to call. CDR1 and CDR2 from the germline V gene are GTSNPN and SVGIG (reference sequence). The CDR3 consists of 12 residues. Trimming pared 4 bases from V and 3 bases from J, leaving 9 bases between. In DNA, the CDR3 is TGTGCCTGGAACCCATACGACACTGAAGCTTTCTTT. This encodes CAWNPYDTEAFF.

The chain couples TRBV9 to TRBJ1-6; 9 positions agree with TRBD1. CDR1 and CDR2 (germline): SGDLS, YYNGEE. The CDR3 is made up of 14 amino acids. The V gene end was trimmed by 2 bases and the J gene end by 11 bases; junction bases not matched to a gene: 5. The CDR3 bases are TGTGCCAGCAGCGTGGGACAGGGCGGGACACCCCTCCACTTT. It codes for CASSVGQGGTPLHF.

The J gene is TRBJ1-3, the V gene TRBV4-1; D ambiguous. The germline V gene has CDR1 MGHRA and CDR2 YSYEKL. V was clipped by 1 base and J by 0 bases, with 7 bases between them. The CDR3 has 15 residues. The CDR3: CASSQGGNSGNTIYF. The DNA for the CDR3 is TGCGCCAGCAGCCAAGGGGGAAACTCTGGAAACACCATATATTTT.

The chain carries TRBV6-1 and TRBJ2-7, with D hard to call. The CDR3 covers 12 residues. V was cut by 2 bases and J by 3 bases, with 5 bases left in between. Germline lookup yields CDR1 MNHNS and CDR2 SASEGT. The DNA of the CDR3 is TGTGCCAGCAGTGAACGACTCTACGAGCAGTACTTC. This encodes CASSERLYEQYF.

The chain carries TRBV9 and TRBJ1-3, with D unclear. The germline gives CDR1 SGDLS, CDR2 YYNGEE. Trimming removed 0 bases at V and 0 bases at J, with 13 bases between. The CDR3 extends over 17 amino acids. DNA for the CDR3: TGTGCCAGCAGCGTAGCTACCAGTACTTCCTCTGGAAACACCATATATTTT. Translation gives CASSVATSTSSGNTIYF.

This rearrangement joins TRBV5-8 to TRBJ1-2, with D hard to call. Trimming shortened V by 2 bases and J by 7 bases, and 15 bases separated the two germline ends. This CDR3 has 14 residues. Germline V gives CDR1 SGHTS, CDR2 YDEGEE. The CDR3 here is CASSFTILDFGYTF. For the CDR3, the DNA is TGTGCCAGCAGCTTTACGATTCTGGATTTTGGCTACACCTTC.

The V gene is TRBV5-4, the J gene TRBJ2-5; D is possibly TRBD1 or TRBD2 (5 bases each). Trimming left V 4 bases short and J 2 bases short, with 18 bases between. Per germline, CDR1 SGHNT and CDR2 YYREEE (reference sequence). The CDR3 contains 16 residues. CDR3 in amino acids: CASSPGSGPPQETQYF. Written as DNA, the CDR3 is TGTGCCAGCAGCCCGGGCTCGGGGCCGCCTCAAGAGACCCAGTACTTC.